The 9 T cell receptor beta chains in this list originate from one sample, sequenced in a study of T cell repertoires in cytomegalovirus infection (dated by TCRdb to the late 2010s). Sequencing relied on an Illumina HiSeq 1500. Using fastp at Q25 and MiXCR, TCRdb reprocessed the public reads and kept productive beta chains. Identical CDR3 proteins give one entry, which carries the most common genes and DNA. For this sample there are a few hundred thousand distinct CDR3 sequences; 12% to 15% appear just once. Together, the top ten hold 7% to 9.5% of the sample. The sequencing input was PBMCs. The source of these receptors is a human donor in good health (CMV status not recorded). Some clones in this sample may be carry-over from other donors' samples.

In this sample, this clonotype turned up many times. Here the CDR3 reads CASSSYRLGYGYTF. The CDR3 region has the DNA TGTGCCAGCAGCTCATACCGCCTTGGGTATGGCTACACCTTC. The chain is built from TRBV7-2 and TRBJ1-2; no reliable D call. The CDR3 is 14 residues long. Germline CDR1 SGHTA, CDR2 FQGNSA. Trimming took off 4 bases at V and 5 bases at J, with 14 bases between the two ends.

This clonotype came up many times. The V call is TRBV25-1, the J call TRBJ2-7; D is possibly TRBD2 (5 bases). CDR1 and CDR2 (germline): MGHDK, SYGVNS. CDR3 length: 11 amino acids. Trimming cost V 7 bases and J 3 bases, with 7 bases left between them. CDR3 bases: TGTGCCAGCAATCGGGGCTACGAGCAGTACTTC. This encodes CASNRGYEQYF.

Many counts were recorded for this clonotype. The chain recombines TRBV7-3 with TRBJ2-7, with 10 bases lining up with TRBD1. Germline trimming cut 5 bases from V and 1 base from J; bases unmatched to any gene: 5. Germline-derived CDR1 and CDR2 are SGHTA and FQGTGA. This CDR3 is built from 15 residues. The CDR3 loop reads CASSQDRGSSYEQYF. The CDR3 bases are TGTGCCAGCAGCCAGGACAGGGGGTCGTCCTACGAGCAGTACTTC.

The chain is built from TRBV12-3 or TRBV12-4 and TRBJ2-5, with 7 bases lining up with TRBD2. The CDR3 has 15 amino acids. V lost 3 bases and J lost 1; bases outside the gene matches: 5. The DNA for the CDR3 is TGTGCCAGCAGTTTGGGTCTAGCGGTCCAAGAGACCCAGTACTTC. Encoded protein: CASSLGLAVQETQYF.

The table lists this clonotype with a count of one. This chain connects TRBV3-1 to TRBJ2-5; either TRBD1 or TRBD2 may fit D (5 bases each). Trimming pared 3 bases from V and 5 bases from J, leaving 10 bases between. The CDR3 has 13 amino acids. Germline loops: CDR1 LGHDT, CDR2 YNNKEL (reference sequence). DNA of the CDR3: TGTGCCAGCAGCCATTGGGACGAGGAGACCCAGTACTTC. Translated: CASSHWDEETQYF.

The chain couples TRBV29-1 to TRBJ2-5; no definite D call. Germline V lookup: CDR1 SQVTM, CDR2 ANQGSEA. Trimming removed 7 bases at V and 5 bases at J, with 17 bases between. The CDR3 contains 13 residues. The CDR3 nucleotides read TGCAGCGGGTCCCAGAGTTCAAGGGAGACCCAGTACTTC. Residues: CSGSQSSRETQYF.

This clonotype was detected only a few times. This chain connects TRBV27 to TRBJ1-4; weak D call: TRBD1 (6 bases). V shed 5 bases and J shed 4 bases, with 17 bases lying between them. Germline V gene data show CDR1 as MNHEY and CDR2 as SMNVEV (reference sequence). The CDR3 has 16 amino acids. The CDR3 bases are TGTGCCAGCAGTCCGCAGCCGGGGGCTCGTAATGAAAAACTGTTTTTT. Translation: CASSPQPGARNEKLFF. Full variable domain (missing parts from reference TRBV27 and TRBJ1-4): EAQVTQNPRYLITVTGKKLTVTCSQNMNHEYMSWYRQDPGLGLRQIYYSMNVEVTDKGDVPEGYKVSRKEKRNFPLILESPSPNQTSLYFCASSPQPGARNEKLFFGSGTQLSVL.

This clonotype was counted only a few times. This chain uses TRBV15 with TRBJ2-7, with D unresolved. The germline V and J ends were trimmed by 2 bases and 0 bases, with 14 bases remaining between them. CDR3 length: 16 amino acids. CDR1 is LNHNV, CDR2 YYDKDF, per germline (reference sequence). Here the CDR3 reads CATSRIPGASSYEQYF. The CDR3 nucleotides are TGTGCCACCAGCAGAATCCCAGGTGCGAGCTCCTACGAGCAGTACTTC.

CDR3 in amino acids: CSARDPQFPTTGELFF. CDR3 nucleotides: TGCAGTGCTAGAGATCCGCAGTTTCCTACCACCGGGGAGCTGTTTTTT. V and J are TRBV20-1 and TRBJ2-2; D is ambiguous. The V gene's germline CDR1 is DFQATT and CDR2 SNEGSKA (reference sequence). There are 16 residues in the CDR3. The V and J ends lost 0 bases and 4 bases respectively, with 15 bases between them.